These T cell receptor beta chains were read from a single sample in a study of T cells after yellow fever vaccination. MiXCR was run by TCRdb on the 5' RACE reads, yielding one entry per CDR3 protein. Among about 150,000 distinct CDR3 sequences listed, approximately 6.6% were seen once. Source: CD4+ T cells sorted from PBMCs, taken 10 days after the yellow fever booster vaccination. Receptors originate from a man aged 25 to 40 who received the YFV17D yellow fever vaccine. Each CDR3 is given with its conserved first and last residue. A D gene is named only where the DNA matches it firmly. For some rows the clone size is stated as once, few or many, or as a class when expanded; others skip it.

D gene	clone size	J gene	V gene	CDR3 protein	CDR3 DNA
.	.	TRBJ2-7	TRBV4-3	CASSQGVVQTYEQYF	TGCGCCAGCAGCCAGGGGGTCGTTCAGACATACGAGCAGTACTTC
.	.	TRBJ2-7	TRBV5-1	CASSSIADAYEQYF	TGCGCCAGCAGCTCAATAGCTGATGCCTACGAGCAGTACTTC
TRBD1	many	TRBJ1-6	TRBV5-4	CASSLDRGNSPLHF	TGTGCCAGCAGCTTGGACAGGGGAAATTCACCCCTCCACTTT
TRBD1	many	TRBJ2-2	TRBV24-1	CATSETGTGGTGELFF	TGTGCCACCAGTGAAACCGGGACAGGGGGCACCGGGGAGCTGTTTTTT
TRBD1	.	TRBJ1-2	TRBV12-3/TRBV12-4	CASSLGTGALGYTF	TGTGCCAGCAGTTTGGGGACAGGGGCGTTGGGCTACACCTTC
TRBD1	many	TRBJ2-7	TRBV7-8	CASSLGDRREQYF	TGTGCCAGCAGCTTGGGGGACAGGCGCGAGCAGTACTTC
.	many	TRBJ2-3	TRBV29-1	CSVVPSADTQYF	TGCAGCGTTGTTCCGAGCGCAGATACGCAGTATTTT
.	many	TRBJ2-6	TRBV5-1	CASSLPTQSSGANVLTF	TGCGCCAGCAGCTTACCTACACAGAGTTCAGGGGCCAACGTCCTGACTTTC
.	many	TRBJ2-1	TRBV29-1	CSVSIQGQVSFPRYNEQFF	TGCAGCGTTTCTATACAGGGTCAGGTCTCATTTCCTCGCTACAATGAGCAGTTCTTC
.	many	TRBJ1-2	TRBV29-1	CSVSPEGPDYGYTF	TGCAGCGTTTCCCCGGAAGGGCCCGACTATGGCTACACCTTC
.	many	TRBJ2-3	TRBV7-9	CASSLVRPLTVGTQYF	TGTGCCAGCAGCTTAGTCCGGCCCCTCACAGTGGGTACGCAGTATTTT
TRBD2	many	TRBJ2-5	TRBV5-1	CASSLKAGEVETQYF	TGCGCCAGCAGCTTGAAAGCGGGAGAGGTGGAGACCCAGTACTTC
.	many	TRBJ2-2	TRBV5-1	CASSLVQGYTGELFF	TGCGCCAGCAGCTTGGTGCAGGGATACACCGGGGAGCTGTTTTTT
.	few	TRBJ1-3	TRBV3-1	CASSPKGGQDSGNTIYF	TGTGCCAGCAGCCCGAAAGGAGGTCAGGACTCTGGAAACACCATATATTTT
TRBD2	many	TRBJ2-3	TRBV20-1	CSARLAGGTDTQYF	TGCAGTGCTAGACTAGCGGGAGGTACAGATACGCAGTATTTT
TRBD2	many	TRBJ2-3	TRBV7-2	CASSSRLAGGTDTQYF	TGTGCCAGCAGCTCACGACTAGCGGGGGGCACAGATACGCAGTATTTT
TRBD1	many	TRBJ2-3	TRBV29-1	CSVPGTGRRDTQYF	TGCAGCGTTCCCGGGACAGGGAGGAGAGATACGCAGTATTTT
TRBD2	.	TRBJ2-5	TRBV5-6	CASRTSGRETQYF	TGTGCCAGCAGAACTAGCGGGAGGGAGACCCAGTACTTC
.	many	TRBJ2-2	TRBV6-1	CASFYAGELFF	TGTGCCAGCTTCTACGCCGGGGAGCTGTTTTTT
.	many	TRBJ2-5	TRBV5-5	CASSQGQGATQYF	TGTGCCAGCAGCCAGGGGCAGGGTGCGACCCAGTACTTC
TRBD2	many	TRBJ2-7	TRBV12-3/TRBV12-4	CASTPGLTGGAEQYF	TGTGCCAGCACCCCGGGACTAACGGGAGGGGCCGAGCAGTACTTC